This T cell receptor (beta chain) was observed in a study of shared clonotypes between healthy human individuals. CDR3 length: 10 amino acids. Between the trimmed V and J ends, which lost 6 bases and 8 bases, there was a span of 10 bases. Germline V gene data show CDR1 as DFQATT and CDR2 as SNEGSKA (reference sequence). CD45RO-negative cells were positively selected for CCR7, leaving out terminally differentiated effector memory CD45RA+ cells. Deep was the level used in running the assay. Using immunoSEQ multiplex PCR, the repertoire was profiled, and TCRdb retains in-frame clones only, with some absent. The sample includes millions of clones, just under 95% of them seen just once.

The sequence was obtained from a man aged 18 to 29 in good health. The V and J genes are TRBV20-1 and TRBJ1-2; D ambiguous. Sequencing was performed on naive CD8+ T cells sorted from blood. The CDR3 sequence: CSALPYGYTF. The CDR3 nucleotides read TGCAGTGCGCTCCCCTACGGCTACACCTTC.